This T cell receptor (beta chain) was recovered during a study of blood T cell repertoires in COVID-19. Study-level information: There were acute and convalescent COVID-19 samples, and they came from the United States, Italy and Spain. PBMCs, B-cell-depleted T cells, or T cells provided the cDNA or gDNA that made up the material.

The authors' processing: The assay estimated nucleated cells by amplifying reference gene primers. The table came from immunoSEQ multiplex PCR; TCRdb's copy has only in-frame clones and leaves some out. That table furnishes V, J and clone size, whereas the DNA furnished D and trimming. This sample has hundreds of thousands of clones; about nine tenths occur once, and the top ten carry about 6.5%. CDR1 is SGHTA, CDR2 FQGNSA, per germline. The CDR3 loop spans 13 amino acids. Trimming cost V 5 bases and J 6 bases, with 10 bases left between them. This TCR came from a man aged 60 to 69 who had recovered from COVID-19. V and J are TRBV7-2 and TRBJ2-2; maybe TRBD2 (5 bases). The specimen sequenced was peripheral blood. The CDR3 protein is CASSPGLSGELFF. The CDR3 DNA sequence: TGTGCCAGCAGCCCGGGGTTATCCGGGGAGCTGTTTTTT.